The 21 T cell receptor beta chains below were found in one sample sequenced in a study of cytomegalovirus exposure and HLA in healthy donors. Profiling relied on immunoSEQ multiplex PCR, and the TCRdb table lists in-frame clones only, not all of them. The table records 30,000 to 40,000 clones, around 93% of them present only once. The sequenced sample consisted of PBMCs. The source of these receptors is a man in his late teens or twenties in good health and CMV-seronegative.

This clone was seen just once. In DNA form, the CDR3 reads TGTGCCACCCGTGCGGGGGGCGAAGAGACCCAGTACTTC. This gives the protein CATRAGGEETQYF. V is TRBV19 and J is TRBJ2-5, with 8 positions matching TRBD2. Looked up from germline, CDR1 is LNHDA and CDR2 is SQIVND (reference sequence). The ends lost 10 bases at V and 3 bases at J; junction bases unmatched: 7. The CDR3 extends over 13 amino acids. The entire variable domain, with the rest obtained from reference TRBV19 and TRBJ2-5, is as follows: DGGITQSPKYLFRKEGQNVTLSCEQNLNHDAMYWYRQDPGQGLRLIYYSQIVNDFQKGDIAEGYSVSREKKESFPLTVTSAQKNPTAFYLCATRAGGEETQYFGPGTRLLVL.

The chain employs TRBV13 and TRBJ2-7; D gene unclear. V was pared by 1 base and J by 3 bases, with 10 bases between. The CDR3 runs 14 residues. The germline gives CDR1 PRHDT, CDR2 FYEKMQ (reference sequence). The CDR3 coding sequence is TGTGCCAGCAGCTTAGCGCGCCAAAGCTACGAGCAGTACTTC. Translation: CASSLARQSYEQYF.

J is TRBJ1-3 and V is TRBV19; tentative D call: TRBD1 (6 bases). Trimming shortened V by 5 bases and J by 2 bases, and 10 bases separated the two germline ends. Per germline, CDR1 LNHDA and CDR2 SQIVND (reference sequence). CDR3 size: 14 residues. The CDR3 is CASSPRTAGNTIYF. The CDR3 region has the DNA TGTGCCAGTAGTCCTCGGACAGCTGGAAACACCATATATTTT.

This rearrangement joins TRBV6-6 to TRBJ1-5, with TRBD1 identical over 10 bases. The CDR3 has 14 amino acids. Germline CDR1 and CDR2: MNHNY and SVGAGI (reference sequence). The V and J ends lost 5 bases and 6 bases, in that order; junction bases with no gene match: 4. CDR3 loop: CASSATGGSQPQHF. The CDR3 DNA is TGTGCCAGCAGTGCGACAGGGGGCAGTCAGCCCCAGCATTTT.

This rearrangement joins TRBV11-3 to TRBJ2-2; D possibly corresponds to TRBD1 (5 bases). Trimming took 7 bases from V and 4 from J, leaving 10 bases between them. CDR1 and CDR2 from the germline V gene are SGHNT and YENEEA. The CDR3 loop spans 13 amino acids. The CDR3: CASNSGPTGELFF. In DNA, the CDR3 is TGTGCCAGCAACTCAGGGCCCACCGGGGAGCTGTTTTTT. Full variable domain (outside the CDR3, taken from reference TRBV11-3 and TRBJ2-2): EAGVVQSPRYKIIEKKQPVAFWCNPISGHNTLYWYLQNLGQGPELLIRYENEEAVDDSQLPKDRFSAERLKGVDSTLKIQPAELGDSAVYLCASNSGPTGELFFGEGSRLTVL.

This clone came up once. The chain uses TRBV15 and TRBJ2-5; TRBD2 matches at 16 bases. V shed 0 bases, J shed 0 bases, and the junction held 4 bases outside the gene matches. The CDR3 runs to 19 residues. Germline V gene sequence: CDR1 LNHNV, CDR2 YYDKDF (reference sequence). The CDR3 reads CATSRDRGLAGGYQETQYF. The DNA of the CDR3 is TGTGCCACCAGCAGAGATCGGGGACTAGCGGGGGGGTACCAAGAGACCCAGTACTTC.

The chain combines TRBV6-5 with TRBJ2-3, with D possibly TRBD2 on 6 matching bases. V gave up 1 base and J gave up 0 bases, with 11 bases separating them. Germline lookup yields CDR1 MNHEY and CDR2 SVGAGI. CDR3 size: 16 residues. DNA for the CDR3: TGTGCCAGCAGTTACTATCGGGGGACTAGCACAGATACGCAGTATTTT. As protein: CASSYYRGTSTDTQYF.

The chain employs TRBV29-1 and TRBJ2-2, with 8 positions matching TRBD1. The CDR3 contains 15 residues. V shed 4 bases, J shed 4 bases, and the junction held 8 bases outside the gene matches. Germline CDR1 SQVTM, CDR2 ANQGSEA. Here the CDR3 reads CSVGRQGTSTGELFF. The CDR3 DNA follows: TGCAGCGTTGGACGACAGGGGACCTCCACCGGGGAGCTGTTTTTT.

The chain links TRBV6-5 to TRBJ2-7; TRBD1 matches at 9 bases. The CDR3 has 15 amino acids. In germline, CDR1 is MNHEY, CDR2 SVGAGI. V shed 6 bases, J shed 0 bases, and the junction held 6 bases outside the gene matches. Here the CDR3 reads CASRSTGGSSYEQYF. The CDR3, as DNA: TGTGCCAGCAGGTCGACAGGGGGAAGCTCCTACGAGCAGTACTTC.

The CDR3 nucleotides are TGTGCCAGTAGTCTGGGACTAGCGGGAGGGCCGGGTTTTACAGATACGCAGTATTTT. The encoded protein is CASSLGLAGGPGFTDTQYF. V is TRBV19 and J is TRBJ2-3, with 16 nucleotides matching TRBD2. Germline loops: CDR1 LNHDA, CDR2 SQIVND (reference sequence). Germline trimming cut 5 bases from V and 3 bases from J; bases unmatched to any gene: 11. This CDR3 region has 19 residues.

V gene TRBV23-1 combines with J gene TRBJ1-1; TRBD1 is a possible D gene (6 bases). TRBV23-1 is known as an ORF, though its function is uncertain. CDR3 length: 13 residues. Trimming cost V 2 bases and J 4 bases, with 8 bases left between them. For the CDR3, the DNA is TGCGCCAGCAGTCAAAAACAGGGCACTGAAGCTTTCTTT. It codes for CASSQKQGTEAFF.

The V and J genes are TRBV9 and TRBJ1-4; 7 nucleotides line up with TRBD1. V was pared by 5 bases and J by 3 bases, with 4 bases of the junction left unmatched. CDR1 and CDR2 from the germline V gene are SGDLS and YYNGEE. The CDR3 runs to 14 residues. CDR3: CASSAGTANEKLFF. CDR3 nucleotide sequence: TGTGCCAGCAGTGCCGGGACAGCTAATGAAAAACTGTTTTTT.

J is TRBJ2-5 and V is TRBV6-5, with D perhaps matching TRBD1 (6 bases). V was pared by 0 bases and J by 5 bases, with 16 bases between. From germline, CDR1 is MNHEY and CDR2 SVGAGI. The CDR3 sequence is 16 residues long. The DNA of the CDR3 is TGTGCCAGCAGTTACTCCTGGACAGAGGGTAGGGAGACCCAGTACTTC. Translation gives CASSYSWTEGRETQYF.

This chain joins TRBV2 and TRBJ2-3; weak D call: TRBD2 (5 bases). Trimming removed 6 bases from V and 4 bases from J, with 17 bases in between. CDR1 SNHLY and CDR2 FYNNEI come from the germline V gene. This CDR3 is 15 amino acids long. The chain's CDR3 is CASRKDSSGADTQYF. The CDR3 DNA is TGTGCCAGCAGAAAGGACTCCTCGGGCGCAGATACGCAGTATTTT.

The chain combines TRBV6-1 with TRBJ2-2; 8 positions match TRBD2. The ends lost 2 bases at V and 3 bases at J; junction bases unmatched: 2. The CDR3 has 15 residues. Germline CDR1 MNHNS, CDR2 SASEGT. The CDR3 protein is CASSETSGDTGELFF. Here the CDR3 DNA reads TGTGCCAGCAGTGAAACTAGCGGAGACACCGGGGAGCTGTTTTTT.

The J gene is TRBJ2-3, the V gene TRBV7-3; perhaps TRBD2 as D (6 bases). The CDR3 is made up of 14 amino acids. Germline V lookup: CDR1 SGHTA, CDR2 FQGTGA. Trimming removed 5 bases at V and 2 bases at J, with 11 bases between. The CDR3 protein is CASSRGTSTDTQYF. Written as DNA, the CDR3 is TGTGCCAGCAGCCGAGGGACTTCCACAGATACGCAGTATTTT.

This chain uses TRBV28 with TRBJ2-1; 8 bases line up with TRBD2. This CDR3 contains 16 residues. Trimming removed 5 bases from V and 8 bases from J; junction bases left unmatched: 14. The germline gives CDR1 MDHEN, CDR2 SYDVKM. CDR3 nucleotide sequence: TGTGCCAGCAGTCCCACCGGGCTAGCGGGCTGGTATGAGCAGTTCTTC. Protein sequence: CASSPTGLAGWYEQFF. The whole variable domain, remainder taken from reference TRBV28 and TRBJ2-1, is DVKVTQSSRYLVKRTGEKVFLECVQDMDHENMFWYRQDPGLGLRLIYFSYDVKMKEKGDIPEGYSVSREKKERFSLILESASTNQTSMYLCASSPTGLAGWYEQFFGPGTRLTVL.

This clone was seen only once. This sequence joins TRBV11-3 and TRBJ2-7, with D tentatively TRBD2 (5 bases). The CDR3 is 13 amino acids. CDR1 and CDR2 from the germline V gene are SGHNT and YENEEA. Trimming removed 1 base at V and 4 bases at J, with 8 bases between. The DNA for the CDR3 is TGTGCCAGCAGCTTAGGGGAGAGATACGAGCAGTACTTC. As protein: CASSLGERYEQYF.

In DNA form, the CDR3 reads TGCGCCAGCAGCGTCTGGGGACAGTTGCGCACAGATACGCAGTATTTT. It specifies CASSVWGQLRTDTQYF. The V and J genes are TRBV23-1 and TRBJ2-3, with 7 bases fitting TRBD1. TRBV23-1 is labeled an ORF, and its function is uncertain. V gave up 6 bases and J gave up 1 base; unmatched junction bases: 10. The CDR3 runs to 16 residues.

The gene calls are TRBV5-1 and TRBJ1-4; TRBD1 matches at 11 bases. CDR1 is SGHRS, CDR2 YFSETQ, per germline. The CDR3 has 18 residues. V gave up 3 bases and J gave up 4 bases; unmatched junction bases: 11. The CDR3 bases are TGCGCCAGCAGCTGGGCGGGACAGGGGGAAGGTATTAATGAAAAACTGTTTTTT. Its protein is CASSWAGQGEGINEKLFF. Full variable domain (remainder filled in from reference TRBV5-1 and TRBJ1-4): KAGVTQTPRYLIKTRGQQVTLSCSPISGHRSVSWYQQTPGQGLQFLFEYFSETQRNKGNFPGRFSGRQFSNSRSEMNVSTLELGDSALYLCASSWAGQGEGINEKLFFGSGTQLSVL.

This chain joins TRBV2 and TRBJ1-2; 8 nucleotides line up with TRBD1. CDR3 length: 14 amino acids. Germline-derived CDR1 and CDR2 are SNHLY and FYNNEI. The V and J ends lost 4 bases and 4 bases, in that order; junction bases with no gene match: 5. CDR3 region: CASSARQGSYGYTF. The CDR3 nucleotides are TGTGCCAGCAGTGCGAGACAGGGGAGCTATGGCTACACCTTC. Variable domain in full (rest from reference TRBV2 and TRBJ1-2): EPEVTQTPSHQVTQMGQEVILRCVPISNHLYFYWYRQILGQKVEFLVSFYNNEISEKSEIFDDQFSVERPDGSNFTLKIRSTKLEDSAMYFCASSARQGSYGYTFGSGTRLTVV.